This TCR beta chain was observed in a study of cytomegalovirus exposure and HLA in healthy donors. Study findings and constraints: Rarity marked most TCR sequences, yet some public TCRs occurred in many donors.

Here immunoSEQ multiplex PCR was the method, and the copy in TCRdb shows in-frame clones only, minus some. Among approximately 82,000 clones listed, just under 95% were seen once. With respect to this clone: The target antigen is unknown.

The TCR originated in a man aged 18 to 29 in good health and CMV-seronegative. Sequenced input: PBMCs.

CDR3 amino acids: CASSPIHSQPQHF. The CDR3 nucleotides read TGTGCCAGCAGCCCAATCCACAGTCAGCCCCAGCATTTT. The J gene is TRBJ1-5, the V gene TRBV7-2, with no clear D. The CDR3 is 13 amino acids. Germline values: CDR1 SGHTA, CDR2 FQGNSA. V dropped 5 bases and J dropped 6 bases, with 11 bases sitting between them.